This TCR beta chain was captured by sequencing in a study of T cells expressing NK-cell markers. The wider study: Sorted T-cell subsets CD3+CD56+NKG2C+, CD3+CD56+NKG2C- and CD3+CD56-NKG2C+ were TCR beta-sequenced. General observations from the study: For several donors, the dominant NKG2C+ clonotypes made up 1.0-7.0% of their CD8+ T cells.

This CDR3 has 13 amino acids. Germline V gene sequence: CDR1 SNHLY, CDR2 FYNNEI. Comments on this clonotype: Its antigen remains unidentified.

TCRdb reprocessed the 5' RACE reads, with one entry per CDR3 protein and no DNA. In total, the table holds 350,000 to 450,000 distinct CDR3 sequences. The V and J genes are TRBV2 and TRBJ1-6. This receptor was identified in a man aged 18-75 years in good health. Sequencing was carried out using blood T cells: a sorted CD56 or NKG2C T cell subset, CD4+ or CD8+ T cells, or bulk PBMC T cells (not recorded which). This chain's CDR3 is CASSRDGQRALHF.